The entry that follows covers one TCR beta chain sequence. The source of the sample is a study of blood T cell repertoires in COVID-19. The assay was immunoSEQ multiplex PCR, and TCRdb's table has in-frame clones only and misses some. The sample has roughly 200,000 clones; around 90% are singletons. The clonotype was recovered from a man between 50 and 59 years old with acute or convalescent COVID-19. Sequenced: peripheral blood.

The CDR3 bases are TGTGCCAGCTCCGGGACACTCACCGGGGAGCTGTTTTTT. Encoded protein: CASSGTLTGELFF. The chain uses TRBV9 and TRBJ2-2; D possibly corresponds to TRBD1 (6 bases). The CDR3 is 13 residues long. Trimming took off 7 bases at V and 4 bases at J, with 11 bases between the two ends. Germline V gives CDR1 SGDLS, CDR2 YYNGEE.